These 24 T cell receptor beta chains came from one sample sequenced in a study of blood T cell repertoires in COVID-19. Only in-frame clones appear in the TCRdb table, and some are missing; sequencing was by immunoSEQ multiplex PCR. Of roughly 190,000 clones listed, around 83% are singletons. The sample consisted of PBMCs or T cells enriched from blood (not recorded which). The receptor set was obtained from a woman aged 30 to 39 who had been exposed to COVID-19.

The chain has TRBV25-1 and TRBJ2-1, with D tentatively TRBD2 (6 bases). The V gene lost 5 bases and the J gene lost 2 bases, with 10 bases spanning the gap. The CDR3 covers 14 residues. Germline loops: CDR1 MGHDK, CDR2 SYGVNS. As DNA, the CDR3 is TGTGCCAGCAGTAACCGGGAGACCTACAATGAGCAGTTCTTC. Residues: CASSNRETYNEQFF.

This chain uses TRBV5-1 with TRBJ2-7; unclear D gene. V was shortened by 1 base and J by 5 bases, with 7 bases between the two germline ends. In germline, CDR1 is SGHRS, CDR2 YFSETQ. This CDR3 region has 12 residues. As DNA, the CDR3 is TGCGCCAGCAGCTTGAACCAGGACGAGCAGTACTTC. This gives the protein CASSLNQDEQYF.

The gene calls are TRBV5-5 and TRBJ1-6, with D perhaps TRBD1 (6 bases). V was shortened by 4 bases and J by 9 bases, with 8 bases between the two germline ends. Germline V lookup: CDR1 SGHKS, CDR2 YYEKEE (reference sequence). This CDR3 is 12 amino acids long. The CDR3 sequence: CASSPQGSPLHF. In DNA, the CDR3 is TGTGCCAGCAGCCCACAGGGTTCACCCCTCCACTTT.

J is TRBJ1-3 and V is TRBV5-6; D might be TRBD1 (5 bases). Per germline, CDR1 SGHDT and CDR2 YYEEEE. The V end was cut by 5 bases, the J end by 0 bases, with 9 bases between. CDR3 length: 14 residues. CDR3 region: CASSDRFSGNTIYF. CDR3 nucleotide sequence: TGTGCCAGCAGTGACAGATTCTCTGGAAACACCATATATTTT. The variable domain in full, with the rest retrieved from reference TRBV5-6 and TRBJ1-3, is DAGVTQSPTHLIKTRGQQVTLRCSPKSGHDTVSWYQQALGQGPQFIFQYYEEEERQRGNFPDRFSGHQFPNYSSELNVNALLLGDSALYLCASSDRFSGNTIYFGEGSWLTVV.

V usage is TRBV5-1 and J usage is TRBJ1-4, with TRBD1 matching over 7 bases. Unmatched junction bases numbered 4, after V lost 0 bases and J lost 8 bases. The CDR3 runs to 14 residues. Germline CDR1 SGHRS, CDR2 YFSETQ. CDR3 sequence (DNA): TGCGCCAGCAGCTTGGCCGGGACAGCCGAAAAACTGTTTTTT. This translates into CASSLAGTAEKLFF.

The chain uses TRBV14 and TRBJ1-2, with a tentative D call TRBD1 (5 bases). Germline loops: CDR1 SGHDN, CDR2 FVKESK. CDR3 length equals 13 residues. With 5 bases removed from V and 5 bases from J, the gap between germline ends came to 12 bases. As DNA, the CDR3 is TGTGCCAGCAGCATCCAGGGTGATTATGGCTACACCTTC. Protein sequence: CASSIQGDYGYTF.

CDR3 nucleotides: TGTGCCAGCAGCCAATCGCGGGCCATCGGCTACGAGCAGTACTTC. This sequence encodes CASSQSRAIGYEQYF. This chain links TRBV3-1 (or the pseudogene TRBV3-2) with TRBJ2-7; D might be TRBD2 (5 bases). In germline, CDR1 is LGHDT, CDR2 YNNKEL (reference sequence). The CDR3 loop spans 15 amino acids. V was trimmed by 2 bases and J by 3 bases, leaving 14 bases between them.

This clone was counted a few times. V is TRBV7-9 and J is TRBJ2-7; TRBD2 agrees at 14 bases. The CDR3 contains 16 residues. CDR1 and CDR2 (germline): SEHNR, FQNEAQ (reference sequence). The junction had 9 bases not matched to a gene; V was cut back by 4 bases and J by 7 bases. The chain's CDR3 is CASSSATSGGAKEQYF. As DNA, the CDR3 is TGTGCCAGCAGCTCCGCGACTAGCGGGGGGGCCAAAGAGCAGTACTTC.

A single count supports this clone. V and J are TRBV12-5 and TRBJ1-4; 11 bases match TRBD1. The germline gives CDR1 LGHNT, CDR2 FRNRAP. The V gene end was trimmed by 3 bases and the J gene end by 1 base; junction bases not matched to a gene: 7. The CDR3 is 18 amino acids. Here the CDR3 reads CASGFIVGTGGTNEKLFF. CDR3 DNA: TGTGCTAGTGGTTTCATTGTTGGGACAGGGGGAACTAATGAAAAACTGTTTTTT.

V usage is TRBV7-9 and J usage is TRBJ1-2; 9 bases match TRBD1. The junction had 8 bases not matched to a gene; V was cut back by 4 bases and J by 5 bases. Germline V gene lookup returns CDR1 SEHNR and CDR2 FQNEAQ (reference sequence). The CDR3 is made up of 15 amino acids. The CDR3 loop is CASSSTDRGGYGYTF. The CDR3 bases are TGTGCCAGCAGCTCCACGGACAGGGGAGGATATGGCTACACCTTC.

The rearrangement links TRBV12-3 or TRBV12-4 to TRBJ1-5, with 10 bases that match TRBD1. V lost 6 bases to trimming and J lost 5 bases; unmatched junction nucleotides: 1. CDR3 length: 13 amino acids. The CDR3 region is CASRDRGDQPQHF. CDR3 sequence (DNA): TGTGCCAGCAGGGACAGGGGGGATCAGCCCCAGCATTTT.

For this clone: The same CDR3 is also encoded by other DNA sequences in this sample. The rearrangement joins TRBV7-9 to TRBJ1-1; tentatively, D is TRBD1 (6 bases). CDR1 is SEHNR, CDR2 FQNEAQ, per germline (reference sequence). Trimming pared 3 bases from V and 0 bases from J, leaving 8 bases between. The CDR3 has 14 amino acids. The CDR3 sequence: CASSLTGLNTEAFF. CDR3 in DNA: TGTGCCAGCAGCTTGACAGGCCTGAACACTGAAGCTTTCTTT.

This clone showed up just a few times. The chain uses TRBV7-2 and TRBJ1-2; tentative D call: TRBD1 (5 bases). The germline V gene encodes CDR1 SGHTA and CDR2 FQGNSA. The length of the CDR3 is 14 residues. Trimming took 4 bases from V and 3 from J, leaving 12 bases between them. CDR3 region: CASSWDGRDYGYTF. CDR3 coding DNA: TGTGCCAGCAGCTGGGACGGGAGAGACTATGGCTACACCTTC.

This clone was seen a handful of times. The chain combines TRBV9 with TRBJ1-1, with a tentative D call TRBD1 (6 bases). V lost 3 bases to trimming and J lost 2 bases, with 8 bases between them. The CDR3 contains 13 residues. The germline V gene has CDR1 SGDLS and CDR2 YYNGEE. In nucleotides, the CDR3 is TGTGCCAGCAGCGCGACAGGAAACACTGAAGCTTTCTTT. It translates to CASSATGNTEAFF.

The chain couples TRBV14 to TRBJ2-1; perhaps TRBD2 as D (6 bases). This CDR3 is built from 13 residues. Germline values: CDR1 SGHDN, CDR2 FVKESK. V lost 6 bases and J lost 7, with 13 bases in between. The CDR3 reads CASSLRLVNEQFF. As DNA, the CDR3 is TGTGCCAGCAGTCTTAGACTAGTAAATGAGCAGTTCTTC.

The table lists this clone with a count of one. The V call is TRBV27, the J call TRBJ1-6; D is undetermined. Germline loops: CDR1 MNHEY, CDR2 SMNVEV (reference sequence). The germline V and J ends were trimmed by 6 bases and 9 bases, with 9 bases remaining between them. CDR3 length equals 12 residues. In DNA form, the CDR3 reads TGTGCCAGCAGCTGGGGAGGTTCACCCCTCCACTTT. It codes for CASSWGGSPLHF.

This rearrangement joins TRBV27 to TRBJ2-1, with 9 bases identical to TRBD2. There are 18 residues in the CDR3. The V segment lost 6 bases and the J segment 5 bases; nucleotides outside the gene matches: 17. CDR1 is MNHEY and CDR2 is SMNVEV in the germline V gene (reference sequence). The CDR3 nucleotides are TGTGCCAGCAGCTCGGATTGGAGCGGGGGGCCGACCCACAATGAGCAGTTCTTC. Its translation is CASSSDWSGGPTHNEQFF.

This rearrangement joins TRBV29-1 to TRBJ2-1; D is unresolved. The CDR3 consists of 12 residues. Per germline, CDR1 SQVTM and CDR2 ANQGSEA. V was cut by 8 bases and J by 6 bases, with 14 bases left in between. Here the CDR3 reads CSSLHWANEQFF. The DNA for the CDR3 is TGCAGCTCCCTCCATTGGGCCAATGAGCAGTTCTTC.

This clone was observed a few times. The chain employs TRBV7-8 and TRBJ2-1; 8 bases are a match to TRBD2. Trimming took 3 bases from V and 15 from J; bases not matched to a gene: 10. CDR1 and CDR2 (germline): SGHVS, FQNEAQ. The CDR3 covers 13 residues. Here the CDR3 DNA reads TGTGCCAGCAGCTTTAGTAGCGGGGAGGGCCGGTTCTTC. Translating gives CASSFSSGEGRFF.

The chain uses TRBV2 and TRBJ2-2; D remains unclear. The germline V and J ends were trimmed by 4 bases and 2 bases, with 8 bases remaining between them. The CDR3 is 14 amino acids. Germline assignment: CDR1 SNHLY and CDR2 FYNNEI. The CDR3 is CASSVSVNTGELFF. The CDR3 DNA is TGTGCCAGCAGTGTTTCGGTTAACACCGGGGAGCTGTTTTTT.

The rearrangement links TRBV4-3 to TRBJ2-1, with 8 bases lining up with TRBD2. Germline values: CDR1 LGHNA, CDR2 YSLEER. CDR3 length equals 16 residues. V lost 0 bases and J lost 7; bases outside the gene matches: 8. The CDR3 loop is CASSQDGGGGRNEQFF. In DNA, the CDR3 is TGCGCCAGCAGCCAAGATGGTGGCGGGGGGAGGAATGAGCAGTTCTTC.

The rearrangement uses TRBV4-3 and TRBJ1-1, with D possibly matching TRBD1 (6 bases). V was trimmed by 1 base and J by 4 bases, leaving 13 bases between them. The CDR3 length is 15 residues. From germline, CDR1 is LGHNA and CDR2 YSLEER. CDR3: CASSQGRGWSTEAFF. CDR3 in DNA: TGCGCCAGCAGCCAAGGCAGGGGTTGGAGCACTGAAGCTTTCTTT.

The table lists this clone with a count of one. One end of the junction does not line up with germline, which may come from a read error. The V and J genes are TRBV3-1 (or the pseudogene TRBV3-2) and TRBJ1-6, with D hard to call. Germline CDR1 and CDR2: LGHDT and YNNKEL (reference sequence). The CDR3 totals 15 residues. The CDR3 DNA reads as TGTGCCAGCGGCCAAGGCTTACTGCATAATTCACCCCTCCACTTT. This translates into CASGQGLLHNSPLHF.

This chain links TRBV18 with TRBJ1-2; maybe TRBD1 (5 bases). This CDR3 is built from 17 residues. The V and J ends lost 1 base and 0 bases respectively, with 15 bases between them. The V gene's germline CDR1 is KGHSH and CDR2 LQKENI. DNA for the CDR3: TGTGCCAGCTCACCACAGGAGGGACCGGTCCCTAACTATGGCTACACCTTC. It is translated as CASSPQEGPVPNYGYTF.